These 14 T cell receptor beta chains were all obtained from the same sample, sequenced in a study of T cells in localized non-small cell lung cancer. Here immunoSEQ multiplex PCR was the method, and the copy in TCRdb shows in-frame clones only, minus some. Found here are about 40,000 clones, approximately 81% of them singletons; the top ten hold around 7.5%. This sample comprised peripheral blood mononuclear cells, obtained before any cancer treatment. Receptor source: a male donor at least 60 years old with stage II lung adenocarcinoma.

The rearrangement joins TRBV2 to TRBJ1-2; the match to TRBD1 covers 9 bases. The V segment lost 6 bases and the J segment 5 bases; nucleotides outside the gene matches: 7. The CDR3 totals 14 residues. Germline V gives CDR1 SNHLY, CDR2 FYNNEI. CDR3 in DNA: TGTGCCAGCAGGGAAACACAGGGGGCTTATGGCTACACCTTC. It codes for CASRETQGAYGYTF.

CDR3 coding DNA: TGTGCCAGCAGAAATGGCGCAGCGGGGCACGAGCAGTTCTTC. Residues: CASRNGAAGHEQFF. The rearrangement joins TRBV6-5 to TRBJ2-1; 7 nucleotides line up with TRBD2. This CDR3 is built from 14 residues. J was trimmed by 10 bases and V by 6 bases; bases with no gene match: 12. Germline V gene lookup returns CDR1 MNHEY and CDR2 SVGAGI.

The chain has TRBV5-4 and TRBJ2-5; tentatively, D is TRBD1 or TRBD2 (6 bases each). The V end was cut by 3 bases, the J end by 4 bases, with 19 bases between. This CDR3 spans 16 amino acids. CDR1 is SGHNT and CDR2 is YYREEE in the germline V gene (reference sequence). CDR3 bases: TGTGCCAGCAGCTCCTCGGGGGCCTCATCCCCAGAGACCCAGTACTTC. This translates into CASSSSGASSPETQYF.

In its sample, this clone was seen a few times. The genes are TRBV7-9 and TRBJ2-1; D is uncertain. Germline V CDR1 and CDR2: SEHNR, FQNEAQ (reference sequence). Deletions cut 7 bases from V and 6 bases from J, with 4 bases between. CDR3 size: 10 residues. In nucleotides, the CDR3 is TGTGCCAGCAACCCCAATGAGCAGTTCTTC. Its protein is CASNPNEQFF.

This clone showed up just a few times. The chain carries TRBV7-9 and TRBJ1-1; D ambiguous. Germline lookup yields CDR1 SEHNR and CDR2 FQNEAQ (reference sequence). Trimming removed 5 bases from V and 0 bases from J, with 13 bases in between. CDR3 length: 15 residues. In DNA form, the CDR3 reads TGTGCCAGCAGCCCCCAGGACGGTCTGAACACTGAAGCTTTCTTT. As protein: CASSPQDGLNTEAFF.

V gene TRBV6-1 combines with J gene TRBJ2-7; TRBD1 aligns across 10 bases. V lost 4 bases, J lost 3 bases, and 15 bases stayed unmatched. CDR1 is MNHNS, CDR2 SASEGT, per germline. This CDR3 has 18 residues. The CDR3 DNA is TGTGCCAGCAGTGCGAAATTGGGACTGGGACAGGGGATCTACGAGCAGTACTTC. Amino acid sequence: CASSAKLGLGQGIYEQYF.

The rearrangement joins TRBV30 to TRBJ2-4; D ambiguous. The CDR3 runs 16 residues. Germline CDR1 is GTSNPN and CDR2 is SVGIG (reference sequence). Trimming removed 1 base from V and 3 bases from J, with 16 bases in between. In DNA, the CDR3 is TGTGCCTGGAGTGCTTTCCCCGTAGTAGGCAAAAACATTCAGTACTTC. As protein: CAWSAFPVVGKNIQYF.

The J gene is TRBJ2-3, the V gene TRBV12-5, with 7 bases that match TRBD2. Germline loops: CDR1 LGHNT, CDR2 FRNRAP. V was clipped by 6 bases and J by 3 bases; unmatched bases: 6. This CDR3 contains 14 residues. CDR3 amino acids: CASGPGLNTDTQYF. Here the CDR3 DNA reads TGTGCTAGTGGGCCGGGACTAAATACAGATACGCAGTATTTT.

The chain links TRBV7-8 to TRBJ2-6; D ambiguous. CDR3 size: 18 residues. Germline V gene lookup returns CDR1 SGHVS and CDR2 FQNEAQ. V was clipped by 2 bases and J by 0 bases, with 14 bases between them. The CDR3 DNA reads TGTGCCAGCAGCTTAAGCGACCTACCGGGCTCTGGGGCCAACGTCCTGACTTTC. It specifies CASSLSDLPGSGANVLTF.

The chain carries TRBV2 and TRBJ2-7; tentatively, D is TRBD2 (5 bases). This CDR3 region has 11 residues. Deletions cut 7 bases from V and 5 bases from J, with 9 bases between. Germline V CDR1 and CDR2: SNHLY, FYNNEI. CDR3 sequence (DNA): TGTGCCAGCACGAGGGTAAACGAGCAGTACTTC. Its translation is CASTRVNEQYF.

This sequence joins TRBV28 and TRBJ1-2; D might be TRBD1 (6 bases). Germline CDR1 and CDR2: MDHEN and SYDVKM. The V and J ends lost 5 bases and 4 bases respectively, with 20 bases between them. The CDR3 sequence is 16 residues long. The CDR3 DNA follows: TGTGCCAGCAGTGGGGGTCGCGGGGGCGTCGGCTATGGCTACACCTTC. Protein: CASSGGRGGVGYGYTF.

The chain carries TRBV4-2 and TRBJ2-5; D gene unclear. V lost 2 bases and J 4 bases, leaving 14 bases between the germline ends. Germline CDR1 and CDR2: LGHNA and YNFKEQ. This CDR3 is 15 amino acids long. The chain's CDR3 is CASSQPLDSRETQYF. The CDR3 nucleotides read TGTGCCAGCAGCCAACCTCTTGACTCCCGAGAGACCCAGTACTTC.

The rearrangement uses TRBV30 and TRBJ1-3; D ambiguous. Germline V gives CDR1 GTSNPN, CDR2 SVGIG (reference sequence). Trimming stripped 4 bases from V and 0 bases from J, with 10 bases between. This CDR3 has 14 residues. CDR3 bases: TGTGCCTGGATGACGGCCTTCTCTGGAAACACCATATATTTT. The encoded protein is CAWMTAFSGNTIYF.

This rearrangement joins TRBV7-2 to TRBJ2-5, with D possibly TRBD1 on 7 matching bases. The ends were cut back, 1 base at V and 11 bases at J, with 20 bases in the middle. In germline, CDR1 is SGHTA, CDR2 FQGNSA. The CDR3 sequence is 15 residues long. CDR3 amino acids: CASSLVVGGGGSQYF. CDR3 DNA sequence: TGTGCCAGCAGCTTAGTAGTTGGAGGGGGCGGCTCGCAGTACTTC.